These 7 T cell receptor beta chains originate from one sample sequenced in a study of cytomegalovirus exposure and HLA in healthy donors. The PCR had 60 Vbeta and 13 Jbeta primers. Clones were read by immunoSEQ multiplex PCR, and TCRdb kept only the in-frame ones, dropping some. The repertoire holds approximately 190,000 clones, roughly 80% seen once, with over 5% in the top ten. Sequenced sample: PBMCs. Receptors originate from a woman aged 50 to 65 in good health and CMV-seropositive.

The V call is TRBV29-1, the J call TRBJ1-1; 7 bases map to TRBD1. The germline V gene has CDR1 SQVTM and CDR2 ANQGSEA. The J segment lost 5 bases and the V segment lost 5 bases, leaving 2 bases of the junction unmatched. The CDR3 runs 11 residues. The chain's CDR3 is CSVTRGTEAFF. The CDR3 DNA reads as TGCAGCGTTACCAGGGGGACTGAAGCTTTCTTT.

The chain employs TRBV5-1 and TRBJ2-1, with 8 positions matching TRBD1. CDR1 is SGHRS, CDR2 YFSETQ, per germline. V dropped 3 bases and J dropped 6; count of bases not matched to a gene: 2. This CDR3 comprises 13 residues. CDR3: CASSSGQVNEQFF. CDR3 bases: TGCGCCAGCAGCTCGGGACAGGTCAATGAGCAGTTCTTC.

This chain connects TRBV7-2 to TRBJ1-3; D remains ambiguous. Germline values: CDR1 SGHTA, CDR2 FQGNSA. Trimming pared 1 base from V and 6 bases from J, leaving 4 bases between. The CDR3 has 12 amino acids. CDR3 DNA sequence: TGTGCCAGCAGCTTAGGAGCAAACACCATATATTTT. Translated: CASSLGANTIYF.

V is TRBV6-4 and J is TRBJ2-1; TRBD2 matches 11 bases. CDR3 length: 13 amino acids. V dropped 9 bases and J dropped 6; count of bases not matched to a gene: 4. Germline V gene sequence: CDR1 MRHNA, CDR2 SNTAGT. As DNA, the CDR3 is TGTGCCAGTTCCCTAGCGGGGGGCAATGAGCAGTTCTTC. Translated: CASSLAGGNEQFF.

J is TRBJ1-1 and V is TRBV11-2; D call uncertain. Germline assignment: CDR1 SGHAT and CDR2 FQNNGV. This CDR3 has 14 residues. V shed 3 bases and J shed 1 base, with 9 bases lying between them. CDR3 nucleotide sequence: TGTGCCAGCAGCTTCCAGGCGCAGAACACTGAAGCTTTCTTT. This sequence encodes CASSFQAQNTEAFF.

This clone was recorded once. CDR3: CASSSARGDTQYF. The CDR3, as DNA: TGTGCCAGCAGCTCTGCCAGGGGAGATACGCAGTATTTT. The chain couples TRBV7-6 to TRBJ2-3, with a weak D call TRBD1 (6 bases). Trimming took off 4 bases at V and 5 bases at J, with 10 bases between the two ends. The CDR3 has 13 amino acids. Germline V gene data show CDR1 as SGHVS and CDR2 as FNYEAQ.

DNA of the CDR3: TGTGCCAGCAGATTACAGGGCCGGGATGAAAAACTGTTTTTT. Translated, it gives CASRLQGRDEKLFF. This chain uses TRBV6-5 with TRBJ1-4, with TRBD1 as a possible D gene (6 bases). V was pared by 6 bases and J by 6 bases, with 14 bases between. CDR1 is MNHEY and CDR2 is SVGAGI in the germline V gene. The CDR3 length is 14 residues.